This T cell receptor beta chain was recovered during a study of blood T cell repertoires in COVID-19. The wider study: There were acute and convalescent COVID-19 samples, and they came from the United States, Italy and Spain.

In the original workflow: The authors estimated nucleated cell counts from reference gene primer amplification. Produced via immunoSEQ multiplex PCR; TCRdb's table is partial and in-frame only. Clone size and V and J calls were adopted from that table, with D and trimming inferred from the DNA. The sample yields over 70,000 clones, approximately 86% seen once. Trimming shortened V by 3 bases and J by 3 bases, and 9 bases separated the two germline ends. CDR3 length: 13 amino acids. Germline V lookup: CDR1 SQVTM, CDR2 ANQGSEA. This receptor was taken from a human donor in a cohort sampled during active COVID-19. Sequencing was done on a sample of peripheral blood. V gene TRBV29-1 combines with J gene TRBJ1-3, with no clear D. CDR3: CSVESGFGNTIYF. In DNA, the CDR3 is TGCAGCGTTGAGTCGGGGTTTGGAAACACCATATATTTT.